This T cell receptor (beta chain) was sequenced during a study of post-analysis software for immune sequencing data. Study as a whole: Both relapsing-remitting and secondary progressive multiple sclerosis featured among the disease courses, as did progressive-relapsing multiple sclerosis. Study results and caveats: Same-batch preparations were strongly co-clustered by F measure. Five TRBV segments, TRBV5-6, TRBV5-1 and TRBV20-1 among them, were found more frequent in patients than controls. Controls had significantly higher normalized Chao1 diversity than multiple sclerosis patients.

A note on this clonotype: Its antigen is currently unknown.

The CDR3 is 11 residues long. V lost 6 bases and J 10 bases, leaving 12 bases between the germline ends. Germline values: CDR1 LGHNT, CDR2 FRNRAP. TCR beta cDNA libraries had unique molecular identifiers. A population of roughly 0.85 to 11 million T cells gave rise to about half a million cDNA molecules. In TCRdb, the PCR reads were re-called with MiXCR into one record per CDR3 protein. This repertoire shows about 540,000 distinct CDR3 sequences, around a third found once; its top ten account for approximately 6%. The chain links TRBV12-5 to TRBJ1-1, with a possible D match to TRBD1 (5 bases). The sequencing input was blood. The clonotype comes from a girl aged 2-17 years with multiple sclerosis. The CDR3 DNA follows: TGTGCTAGTGGCCGCACGGGGGTAGCTTTCTTT. Its translation is CASGRTGVAFF.